This note documents a single T cell receptor (beta chain) sequence. This clonotype has at least ten counts. Its antigen is still unknown. Per-nucleotide qualities are absent, and no much larger clonotype sits a single base away. Taken from the germline V gene, the CDR1 and CDR2 loops are MDHEN and SYDVKM. V loses 1 base, J loses 3 bases, and the germline ends lie 15 bases apart. From the cysteine through the phenylalanine, the CDR3 covers 16 amino acids. Kept here is only the CDR3 DNA, which spans 48 bases and is read in frame from base 1. These data belong to a study of regulatory T cells in long-lasting Graves disease (dated by TCRdb to about 2021). About the investigation overall: To count as having persistent Graves' disease, a patient had to have received antithyroid drug treatment for over 5 years with TSH receptor autoantibodies remaining persistently positive. On average, persistent Graves' disease patients in the clinical cohort had been on antithyroid drugs for approximately ten years. A total of about 33 samples underwent TCR sequencing, from about 13 patients with persistent Graves' disease and about 20 patients with newly diagnosed Graves' disease. This study used TCR sequencing and RNA sequencing of peripheral blood to compare persistent Graves' disease patients against newly diagnosed Graves' disease patients. The study was registered as a clinical trial and conducted in China.

General findings and caveats noted by the study authors: Persistent Graves' disease patients showed lower TCR Shannon entropy and fewer highly expanded clones than newly diagnosed patients, suggesting clonal expansion. Only the TCR beta chain was sequenced and analyzed. The small sample size was acknowledged by the authors as a limitation that may reduce accuracy. Persistent patients shared more public clonotypes among themselves (under 3,000) than newly diagnosed patients did (approximately 970). Only peripheral blood was studied, because thyroid tissue, the primary lesion, was inaccessible. Persistent disease showed preferential use of TRBV28, TRBJ1-2 and TRBJ2-5, whereas newly diagnosed disease favored TRBV20-1 and TRBJ2-1.

Library generation was performed with multiplex PCR. Sequencing relied on an Illumina HiSeq 4000. iRepertoire HTBI primers and Arm-PCR amplification of CDR3 regions were used to construct TCR beta libraries. Before sequencing, the PCR products underwent gel purification. On the study's bioinformatics: A total of under 80 TRBV and some 15 TRBJ segments were identified across samples and were used for gene usage analysis of CDR3 amino acid clonotypes. Filtered high-quality paired reads were merged into contigs using COPE and FqMerger. BLAST was used to align contigs to IMGT TRBV, TRBD and TRBJ reference genes, and CDR3 was defined according to IMGT. Clonotypes above 0.1% frequency were classified as highly expanded clones. Repertoire diversity was measured by Shannon entropy, and V-J evenness by the Gini coefficient. Public clonotypes were defined as clonotypes shared by more than one individual. TCRdb took the public reads, trimmed them with fastp at Q25, ran MiXCR for clone calling and kept in-frame beta chains. Each CDR3 protein gets just one entry, which takes the most common genes and DNA from the rows behind it. TCRdb, rather than the study authors, made the V and J calls. The sample table records some 340,000 distinct CDR3 sequences; approximately 25% of these occur just once. Roughly a quarter of the sample lies in the top ten.

The time point label for this specimen denotes: persistent/refractory GD, antithyroid drugs over 5 years with positive TRAb. For both TCR sequencing and RNA sequencing, RNA was extracted from PBMCs in TRIzol. The diagnosis of Graves' disease was made according to American Thyroid Association guidelines. Recruitment of patients was carried out at an endocrinology department in Xi'an, China. Each patient gave approximately 9 milliliters of peripheral blood, collected in an EDTA anticoagulant tube. PBMCs were isolated by Ficoll Paque Plus density gradient separation without further T cell sorting. An Agilent 2100 Bioanalyzer and agarose gel were used to assess RNA quality, and a NanoDrop 2000 was used to measure RNA concentration.

The sequenced sample was peripheral blood mononuclear cells (PBMCs), obtained when the disease was refractory, from a patient treated with antithyroid drugs. This sequence was found in a middle-aged woman with Graves disease. Donor details come from another sample of the same person, matched by shared clones. The rearrangement joined TRBV28 to TRBJ2-5, and perhaps TRBD1 as D gene, on 6 matching bases. The nucleotides are TGTGCCAGCAGTTTATATTACAGGGCGCGGGAAGAGACCCAGTACTTC. Its protein reads: CASSLYYRAREETQYF.